This T cell receptor (beta chain) appears in the sequencing data of a study of cytomegalovirus exposure and HLA in healthy donors. Study results and caveats: As a later analysis revealed, the rate of TCR association differed by HLA locus, with DRB1 most and HLA-C fewest.

In the case of this clone: Its specificity is unknown.

The V and J ends lost 2 bases and 14 bases, in that order; junction bases with no gene match: 4. There are 11 residues in the CDR3. The germline gives CDR1 SGHDT, CDR2 YYEEEE. Researchers ran the PCR with 60 Vbeta and 13 Jbeta primers. Generated by immunoSEQ multiplex PCR, the TCRdb table keeps only in-frame clones and is missing some. The repertoire holds around 99,000 clones, with 73% as singletons. The specimen sequenced was PBMCs. The origin of this receptor is a man aged 25-45 years in good health and CMV-seronegative. This chain connects TRBV5-6 to TRBJ2-1, with TRBD2 identical over 7 bases. The CDR3 DNA sequence: TGTGCCAGCAGCTTTCGGGGGGAAAAGTTCTTC. Translated, it gives CASSFRGEKFF.